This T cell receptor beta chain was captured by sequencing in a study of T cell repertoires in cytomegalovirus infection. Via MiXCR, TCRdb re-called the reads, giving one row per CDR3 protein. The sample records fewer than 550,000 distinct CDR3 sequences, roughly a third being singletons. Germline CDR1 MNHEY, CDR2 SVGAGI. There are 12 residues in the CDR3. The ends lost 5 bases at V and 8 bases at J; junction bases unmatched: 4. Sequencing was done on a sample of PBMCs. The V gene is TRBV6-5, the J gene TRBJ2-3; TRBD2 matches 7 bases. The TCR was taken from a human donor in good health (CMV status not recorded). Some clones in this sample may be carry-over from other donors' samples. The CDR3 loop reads CASSISGATQYF. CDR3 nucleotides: TGTGCCAGCAGTATAAGCGGGGCTACGCAGTATTTT.